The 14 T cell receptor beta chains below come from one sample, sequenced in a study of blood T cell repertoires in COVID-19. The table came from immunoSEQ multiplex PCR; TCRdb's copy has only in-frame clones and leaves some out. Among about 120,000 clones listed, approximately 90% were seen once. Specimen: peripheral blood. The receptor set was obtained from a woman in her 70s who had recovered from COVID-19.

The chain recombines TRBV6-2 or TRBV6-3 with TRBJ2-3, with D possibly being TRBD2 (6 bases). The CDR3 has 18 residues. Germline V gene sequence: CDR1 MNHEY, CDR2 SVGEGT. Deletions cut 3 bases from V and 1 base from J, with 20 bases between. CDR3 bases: TGTGCCAGCAGTTATAGTTTCAGCGGGCGGATGGGCACAGATACGCAGTATTTT. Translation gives CASSYSFSGRMGTDTQYF.

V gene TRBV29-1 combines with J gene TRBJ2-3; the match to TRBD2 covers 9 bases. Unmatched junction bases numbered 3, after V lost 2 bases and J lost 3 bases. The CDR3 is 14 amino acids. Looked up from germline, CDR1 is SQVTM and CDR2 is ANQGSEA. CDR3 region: CSVESSGGTDTQYF. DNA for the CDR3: TGCAGCGTTGAATCGAGCGGGGGGACAGATACGCAGTATTTT.

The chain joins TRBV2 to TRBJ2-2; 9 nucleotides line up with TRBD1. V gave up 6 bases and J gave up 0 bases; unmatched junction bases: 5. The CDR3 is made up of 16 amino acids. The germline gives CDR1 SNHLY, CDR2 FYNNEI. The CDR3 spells CASRRGTGTNTGELFF. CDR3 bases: TGTGCCAGCAGGAGGGGGACAGGGACGAACACCGGGGAGCTGTTTTTT.

Here the CDR3 DNA reads TGCGCCAGCAGCTTCGGACAGGGGGCAAACGAGCAGTACTTC. Its translation is CASSFGQGANEQYF. The J gene is TRBJ2-7, the V gene TRBV5-1; 11 bases are shared with TRBD1. Germline CDR1 is SGHRS and CDR2 is YFSETQ. The length of the CDR3 is 14 residues. The junction had 3 bases not matched to a gene; V was cut back by 2 bases and J by 5 bases.

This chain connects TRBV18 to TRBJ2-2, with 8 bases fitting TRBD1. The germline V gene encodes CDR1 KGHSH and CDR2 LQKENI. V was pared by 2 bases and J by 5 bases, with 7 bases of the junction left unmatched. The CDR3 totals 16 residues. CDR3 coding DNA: TGTGCCAGCTCACCAAACTGGAACAGGGGGACCGGGGAGCTGTTTTTT. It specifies CASSPNWNRGTGELFF.

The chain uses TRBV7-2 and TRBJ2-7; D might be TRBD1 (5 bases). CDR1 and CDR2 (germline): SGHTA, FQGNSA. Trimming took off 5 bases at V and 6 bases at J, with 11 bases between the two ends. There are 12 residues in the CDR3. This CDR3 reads CASSQRGFEQYF. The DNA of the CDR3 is TGTGCCAGCAGCCAAAGGGGTTTCGAGCAGTACTTC.

CDR3 DNA sequence: TGTGCCTGGAGTGTAGGGCGGGGCCGGTCACCCCTCCACTTT. This gives the protein CAWSVGRGRSPLHF. The chain has TRBV30 and TRBJ1-6; TRBD1 might be the D (5 bases). The ends were cut back, 0 bases at V and 10 bases at J, with 13 bases in the middle. The germline gives CDR1 GTSNPN, CDR2 SVGIG (reference sequence). The CDR3 runs 14 residues.

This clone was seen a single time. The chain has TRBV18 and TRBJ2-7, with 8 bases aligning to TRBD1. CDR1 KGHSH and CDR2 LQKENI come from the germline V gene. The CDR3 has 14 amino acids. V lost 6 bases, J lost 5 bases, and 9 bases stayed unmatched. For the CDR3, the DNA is TGTGCCAGCTCCACGACAGGGGTAAAGGACGAGCAGTACTTC. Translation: CASSTTGVKDEQYF.

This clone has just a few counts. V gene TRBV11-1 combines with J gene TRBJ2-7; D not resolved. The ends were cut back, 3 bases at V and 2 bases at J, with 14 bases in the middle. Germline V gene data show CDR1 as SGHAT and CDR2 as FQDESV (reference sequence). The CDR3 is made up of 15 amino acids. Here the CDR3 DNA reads TGTGCCAGCAGCTTGGTCAGGTTTCCGACCTACGAGCAGTACTTC. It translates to CASSLVRFPTYEQYF. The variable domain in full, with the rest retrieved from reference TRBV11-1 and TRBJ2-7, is EAEVAQSPRYKITEKSQAVAFWCDPISGHATLYWYRQILGQGPELLVQFQDESVVDDSQLPKDRFSAERLKGVDSTLKIQPAELGDSAMYLCASSLVRFPTYEQYFGPGTRLTVT.

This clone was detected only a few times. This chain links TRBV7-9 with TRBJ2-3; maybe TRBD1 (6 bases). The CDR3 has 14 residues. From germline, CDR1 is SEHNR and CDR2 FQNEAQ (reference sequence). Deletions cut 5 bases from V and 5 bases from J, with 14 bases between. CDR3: CASSPPGAVDTQYF. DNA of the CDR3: TGTGCCAGCAGCCCCCCAGGGGCGGTAGATACGCAGTATTTT.

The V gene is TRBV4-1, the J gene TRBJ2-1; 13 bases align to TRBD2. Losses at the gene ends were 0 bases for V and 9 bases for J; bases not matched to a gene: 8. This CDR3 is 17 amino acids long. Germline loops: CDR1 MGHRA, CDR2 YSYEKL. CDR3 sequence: CASSQEPGLAGSGEQFF. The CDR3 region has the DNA TGCGCCAGCAGCCAAGAACCGGGACTAGCGGGGTCCGGTGAGCAGTTCTTC.

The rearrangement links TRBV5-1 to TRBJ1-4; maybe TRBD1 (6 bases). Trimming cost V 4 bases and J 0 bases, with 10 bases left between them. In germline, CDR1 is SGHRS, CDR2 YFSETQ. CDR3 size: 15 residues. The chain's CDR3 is CASSGGFSTNEKLFF. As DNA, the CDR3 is TGCGCCAGCAGCGGGGGCTTTTCAACTAATGAAAAACTGTTTTTT. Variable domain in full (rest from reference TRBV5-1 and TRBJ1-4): KAGVTQTPRYLIKTRGQQVTLSCSPISGHRSVSWYQQTPGQGLQFLFEYFSETQRNKGNFPGRFSGRQFSNSRSEMNVSTLELGDSALYLCASSGGFSTNEKLFFGSGTQLSVL.

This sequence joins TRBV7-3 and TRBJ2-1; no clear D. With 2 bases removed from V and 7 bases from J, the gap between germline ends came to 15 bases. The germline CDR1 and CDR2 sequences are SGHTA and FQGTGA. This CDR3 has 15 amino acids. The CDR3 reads CASSLGAGPRNEQFF. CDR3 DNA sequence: TGTGCCAGCAGCTTAGGCGCAGGTCCCCGTAATGAGCAGTTCTTC.

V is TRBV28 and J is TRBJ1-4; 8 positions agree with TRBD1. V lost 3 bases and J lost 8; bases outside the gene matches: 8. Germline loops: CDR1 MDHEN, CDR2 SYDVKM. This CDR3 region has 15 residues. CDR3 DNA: TGTGCCAGCAGTTTGCTACAGGGGGGGTTCGAAAAACTGTTTTTT. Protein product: CASSLLQGGFEKLFF.